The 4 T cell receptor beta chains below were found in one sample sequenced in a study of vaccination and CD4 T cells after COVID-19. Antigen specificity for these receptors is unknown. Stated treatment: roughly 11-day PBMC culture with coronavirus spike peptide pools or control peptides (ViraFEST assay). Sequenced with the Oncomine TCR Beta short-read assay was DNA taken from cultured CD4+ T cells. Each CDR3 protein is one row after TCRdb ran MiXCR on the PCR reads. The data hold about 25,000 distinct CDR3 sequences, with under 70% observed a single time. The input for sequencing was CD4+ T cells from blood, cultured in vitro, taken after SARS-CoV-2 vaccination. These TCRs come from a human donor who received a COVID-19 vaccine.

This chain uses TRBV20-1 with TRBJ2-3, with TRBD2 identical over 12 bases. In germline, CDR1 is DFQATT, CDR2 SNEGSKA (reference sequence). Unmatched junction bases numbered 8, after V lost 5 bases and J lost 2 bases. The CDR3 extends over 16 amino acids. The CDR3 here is CSAVELAGGNTDTQYF. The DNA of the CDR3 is TGCAGTGCTGTGGAGCTAGCGGGGGGGAACACAGATACGCAGTATTTT.

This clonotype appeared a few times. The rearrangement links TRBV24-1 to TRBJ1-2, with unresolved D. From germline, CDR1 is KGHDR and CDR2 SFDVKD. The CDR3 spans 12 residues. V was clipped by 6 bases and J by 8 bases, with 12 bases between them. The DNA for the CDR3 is TGTGCCACCAGTTCTCGGGGATACGGCTACACCTTC. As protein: CATSSRGYGYTF.

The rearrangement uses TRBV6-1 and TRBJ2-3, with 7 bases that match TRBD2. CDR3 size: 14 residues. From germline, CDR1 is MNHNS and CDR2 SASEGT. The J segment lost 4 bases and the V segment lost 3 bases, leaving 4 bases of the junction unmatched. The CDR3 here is CASSEASGADTQYF. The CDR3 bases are TGTGCCAGCAGTGAGGCTAGCGGAGCAGATACGCAGTATTTT.

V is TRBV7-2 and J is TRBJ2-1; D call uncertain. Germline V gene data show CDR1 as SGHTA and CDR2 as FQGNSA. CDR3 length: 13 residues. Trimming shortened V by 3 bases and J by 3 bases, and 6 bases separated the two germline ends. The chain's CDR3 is CASSLPFYNEQFF. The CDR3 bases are TGTGCCAGCAGCTTGCCGTTCTACAATGAGCAGTTCTTC.